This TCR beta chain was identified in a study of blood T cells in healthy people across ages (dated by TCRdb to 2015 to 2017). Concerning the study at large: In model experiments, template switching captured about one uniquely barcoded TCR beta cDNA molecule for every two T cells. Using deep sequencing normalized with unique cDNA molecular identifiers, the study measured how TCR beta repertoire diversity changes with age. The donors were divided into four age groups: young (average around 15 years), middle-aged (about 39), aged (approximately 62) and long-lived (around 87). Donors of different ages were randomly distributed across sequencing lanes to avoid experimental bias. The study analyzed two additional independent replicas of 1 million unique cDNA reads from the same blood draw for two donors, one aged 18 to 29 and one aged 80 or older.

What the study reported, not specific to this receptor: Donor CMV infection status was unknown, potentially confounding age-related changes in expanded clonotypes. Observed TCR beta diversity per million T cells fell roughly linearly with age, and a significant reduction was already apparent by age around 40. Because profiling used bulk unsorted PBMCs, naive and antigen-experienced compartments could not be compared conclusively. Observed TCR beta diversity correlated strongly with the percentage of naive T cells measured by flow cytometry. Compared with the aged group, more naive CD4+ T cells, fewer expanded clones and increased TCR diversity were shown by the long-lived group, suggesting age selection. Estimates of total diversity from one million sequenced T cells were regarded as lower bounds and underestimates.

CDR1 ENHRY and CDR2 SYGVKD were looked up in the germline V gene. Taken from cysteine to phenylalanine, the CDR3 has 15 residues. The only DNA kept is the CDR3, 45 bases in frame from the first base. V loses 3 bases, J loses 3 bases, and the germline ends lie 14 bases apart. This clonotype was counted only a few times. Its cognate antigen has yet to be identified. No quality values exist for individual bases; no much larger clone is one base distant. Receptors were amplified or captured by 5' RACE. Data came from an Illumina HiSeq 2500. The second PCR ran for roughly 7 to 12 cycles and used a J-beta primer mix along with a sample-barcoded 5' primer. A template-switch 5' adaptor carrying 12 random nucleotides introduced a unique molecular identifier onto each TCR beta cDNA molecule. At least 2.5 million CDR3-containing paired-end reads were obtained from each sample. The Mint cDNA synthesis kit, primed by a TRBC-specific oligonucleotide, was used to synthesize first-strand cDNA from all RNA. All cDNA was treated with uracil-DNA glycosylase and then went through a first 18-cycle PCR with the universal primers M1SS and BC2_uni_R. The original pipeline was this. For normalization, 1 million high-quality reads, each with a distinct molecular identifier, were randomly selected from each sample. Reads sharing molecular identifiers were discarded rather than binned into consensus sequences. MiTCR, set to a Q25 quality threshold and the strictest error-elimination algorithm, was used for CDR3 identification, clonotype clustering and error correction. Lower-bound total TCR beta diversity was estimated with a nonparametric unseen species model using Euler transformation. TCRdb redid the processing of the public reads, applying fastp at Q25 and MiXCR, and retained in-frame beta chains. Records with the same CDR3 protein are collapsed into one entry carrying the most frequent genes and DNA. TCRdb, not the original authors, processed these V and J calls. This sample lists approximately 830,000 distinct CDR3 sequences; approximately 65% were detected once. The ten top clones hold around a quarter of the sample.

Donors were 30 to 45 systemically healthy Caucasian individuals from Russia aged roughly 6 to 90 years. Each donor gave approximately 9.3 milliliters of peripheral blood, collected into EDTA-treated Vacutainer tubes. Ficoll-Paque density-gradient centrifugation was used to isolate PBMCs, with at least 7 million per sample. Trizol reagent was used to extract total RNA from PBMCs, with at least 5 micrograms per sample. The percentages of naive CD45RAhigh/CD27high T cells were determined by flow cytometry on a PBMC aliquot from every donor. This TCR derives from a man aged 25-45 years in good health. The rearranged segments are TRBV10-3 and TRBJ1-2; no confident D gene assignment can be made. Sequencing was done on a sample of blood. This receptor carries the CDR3 CAISDHGRPHYGYTF. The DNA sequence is TGTGCCATCAGTGACCATGGACGGCCCCACTATGGCTACACCTTC.